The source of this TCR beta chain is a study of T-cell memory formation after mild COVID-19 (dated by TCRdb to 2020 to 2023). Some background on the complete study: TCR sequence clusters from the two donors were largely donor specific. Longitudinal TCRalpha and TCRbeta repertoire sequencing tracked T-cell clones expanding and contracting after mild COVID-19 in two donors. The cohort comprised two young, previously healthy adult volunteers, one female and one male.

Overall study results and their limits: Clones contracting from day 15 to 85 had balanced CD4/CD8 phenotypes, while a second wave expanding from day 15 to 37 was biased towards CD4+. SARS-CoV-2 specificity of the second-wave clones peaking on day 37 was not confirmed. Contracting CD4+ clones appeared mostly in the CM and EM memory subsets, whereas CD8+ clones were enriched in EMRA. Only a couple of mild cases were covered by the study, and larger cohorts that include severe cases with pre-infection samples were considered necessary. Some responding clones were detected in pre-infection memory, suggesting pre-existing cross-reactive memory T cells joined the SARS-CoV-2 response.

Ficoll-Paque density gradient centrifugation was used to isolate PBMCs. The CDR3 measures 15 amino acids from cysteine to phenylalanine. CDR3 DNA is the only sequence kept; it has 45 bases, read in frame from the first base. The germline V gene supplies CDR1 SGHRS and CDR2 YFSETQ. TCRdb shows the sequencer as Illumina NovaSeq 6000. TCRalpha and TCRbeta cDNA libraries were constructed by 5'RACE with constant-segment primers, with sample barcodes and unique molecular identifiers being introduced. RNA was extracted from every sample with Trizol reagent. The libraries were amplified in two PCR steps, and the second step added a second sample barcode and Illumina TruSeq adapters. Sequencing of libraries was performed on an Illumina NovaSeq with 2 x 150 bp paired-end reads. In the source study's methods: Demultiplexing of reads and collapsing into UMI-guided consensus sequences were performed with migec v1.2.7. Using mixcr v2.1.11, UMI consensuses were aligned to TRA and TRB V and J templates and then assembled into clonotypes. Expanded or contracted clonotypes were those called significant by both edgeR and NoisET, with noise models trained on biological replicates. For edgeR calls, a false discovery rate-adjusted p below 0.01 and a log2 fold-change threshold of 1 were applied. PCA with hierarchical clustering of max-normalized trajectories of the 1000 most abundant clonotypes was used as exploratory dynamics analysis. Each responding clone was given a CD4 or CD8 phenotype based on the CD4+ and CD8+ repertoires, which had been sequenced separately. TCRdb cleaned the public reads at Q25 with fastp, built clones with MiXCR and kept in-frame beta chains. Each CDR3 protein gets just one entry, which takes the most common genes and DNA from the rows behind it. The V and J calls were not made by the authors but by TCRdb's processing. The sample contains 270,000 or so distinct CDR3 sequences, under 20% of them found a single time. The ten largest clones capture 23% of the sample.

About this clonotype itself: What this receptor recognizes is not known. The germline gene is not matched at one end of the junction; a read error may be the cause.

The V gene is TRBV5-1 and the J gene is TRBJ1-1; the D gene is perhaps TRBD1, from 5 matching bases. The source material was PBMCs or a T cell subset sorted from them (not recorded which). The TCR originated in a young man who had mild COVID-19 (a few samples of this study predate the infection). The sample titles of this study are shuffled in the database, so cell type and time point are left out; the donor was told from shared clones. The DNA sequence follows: TGCGACAGCAGCTCCGGGAGACAGTTGAACACTGAAGCTTTCTTT. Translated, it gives CDSSSGRQLNTEAFF.